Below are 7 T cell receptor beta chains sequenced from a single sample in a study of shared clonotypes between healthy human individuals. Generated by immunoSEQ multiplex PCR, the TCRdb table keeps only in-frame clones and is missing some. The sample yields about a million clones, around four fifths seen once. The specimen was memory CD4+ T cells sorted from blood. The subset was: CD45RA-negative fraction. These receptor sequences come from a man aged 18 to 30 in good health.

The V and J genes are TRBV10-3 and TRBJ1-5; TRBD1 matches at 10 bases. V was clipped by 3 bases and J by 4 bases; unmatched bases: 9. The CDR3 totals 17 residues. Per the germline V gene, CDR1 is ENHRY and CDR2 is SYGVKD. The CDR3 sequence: CAISDHGGGQGNQPQHF. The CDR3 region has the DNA TGTGCCATCAGTGACCACGGGGGGGGACAGGGGAATCAGCCCCAGCATTTT.

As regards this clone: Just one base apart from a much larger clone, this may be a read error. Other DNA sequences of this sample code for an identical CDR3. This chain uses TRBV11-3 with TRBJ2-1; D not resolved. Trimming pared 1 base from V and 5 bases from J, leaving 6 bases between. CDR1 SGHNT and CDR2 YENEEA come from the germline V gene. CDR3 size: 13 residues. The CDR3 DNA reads TGTGCCAGCAGCTTAGGGCCGAACAATGAGCAGTTCTTC. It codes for CASSLGPNNEQFF.

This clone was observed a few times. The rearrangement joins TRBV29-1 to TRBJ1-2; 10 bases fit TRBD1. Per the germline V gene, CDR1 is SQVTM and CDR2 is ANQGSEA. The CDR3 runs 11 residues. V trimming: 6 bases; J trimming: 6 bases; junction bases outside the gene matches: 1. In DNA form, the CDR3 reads TGCAGCGTGACAGGGGGCGATGGCTACACCTTC. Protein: CSVTGGDGYTF.

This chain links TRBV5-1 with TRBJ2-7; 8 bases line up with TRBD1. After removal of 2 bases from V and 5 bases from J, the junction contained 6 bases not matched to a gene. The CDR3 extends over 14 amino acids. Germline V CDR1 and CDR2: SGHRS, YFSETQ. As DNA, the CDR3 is TGCGCCAGCAGCTTAGGACAGGGAGGCAACGAGCAGTACTTC. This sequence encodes CASSLGQGGNEQYF.

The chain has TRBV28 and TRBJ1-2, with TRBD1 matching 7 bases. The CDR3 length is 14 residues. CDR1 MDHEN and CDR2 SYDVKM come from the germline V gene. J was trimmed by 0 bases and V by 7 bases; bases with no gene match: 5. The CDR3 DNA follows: TGTGCCAGCAATCCAGGGGGGACTAACTATGGCTACACCTTC. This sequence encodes CASNPGGTNYGYTF.

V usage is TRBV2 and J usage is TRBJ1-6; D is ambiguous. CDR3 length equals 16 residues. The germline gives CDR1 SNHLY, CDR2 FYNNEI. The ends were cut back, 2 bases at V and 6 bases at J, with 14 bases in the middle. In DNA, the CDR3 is TGTGCCAGCAGTGAATGGAGGGCGGGGAGTAATTCACCCCTCCACTTT. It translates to CASSEWRAGSNSPLHF.

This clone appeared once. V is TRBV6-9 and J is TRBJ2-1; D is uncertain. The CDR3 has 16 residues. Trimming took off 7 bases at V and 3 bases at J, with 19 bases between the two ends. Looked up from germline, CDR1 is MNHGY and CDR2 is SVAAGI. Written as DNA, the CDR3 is TGTGCCAGCATCGCGCGAGGTGCAATAGTCTACAATGAGCAGTTCTTC. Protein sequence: CASIARGAIVYNEQFF.